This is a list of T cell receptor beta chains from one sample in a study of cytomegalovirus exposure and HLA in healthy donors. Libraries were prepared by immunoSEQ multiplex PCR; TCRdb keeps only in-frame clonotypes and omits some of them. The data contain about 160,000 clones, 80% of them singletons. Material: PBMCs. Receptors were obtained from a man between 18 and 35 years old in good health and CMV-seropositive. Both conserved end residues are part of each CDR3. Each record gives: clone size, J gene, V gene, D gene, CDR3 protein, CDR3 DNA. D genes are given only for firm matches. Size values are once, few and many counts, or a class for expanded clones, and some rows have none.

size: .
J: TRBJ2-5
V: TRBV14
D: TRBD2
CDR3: CASSLGLAGGPAEETQYF
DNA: TGTGCCAGCAGCCTTGGACTAGCGGGAGGGCCTGCGGAAGAGACCCAGTACTTC

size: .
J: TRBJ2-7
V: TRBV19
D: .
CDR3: CASKARGGSYEQYF
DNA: TGTGCCAGTAAAGCGCGAGGTGGTTCCTACGAGCAGTACTTC

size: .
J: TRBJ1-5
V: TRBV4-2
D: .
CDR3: CASSQDRNLQPQHF
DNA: TGTGCCAGCAGCCAGGACAGAAACCTACAGCCCCAGCATTTT

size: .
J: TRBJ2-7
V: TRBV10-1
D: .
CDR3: CASREGQSEGYEQYF
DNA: TGCGCCAGCAGGGAGGGACAGAGTGAGGGGTACGAGCAGTACTTC

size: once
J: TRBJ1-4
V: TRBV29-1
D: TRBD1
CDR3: CSVTGATNEKLFF
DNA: TGCAGCGTGACAGGGGCAACTAATGAAAAACTGTTTTTT

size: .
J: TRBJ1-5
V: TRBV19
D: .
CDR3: CASSPSADDSGGPQHF
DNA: TGTGCCAGTAGTCCTTCTGCGGACGACAGTGGGGGCCCCCAGCATTTT

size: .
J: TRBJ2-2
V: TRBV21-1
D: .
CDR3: CASSTRTDLAGGLMDTGELFF
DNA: TGTGCCAGCAGCACTAGGACAGATCTAGCGGGGGGGCTTATGGACACCGGGGAGCTGTTTTTT

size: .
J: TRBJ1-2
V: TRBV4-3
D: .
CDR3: CASSQSGGGPEIYGYTF
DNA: TGCGCCAGCAGCCAGAGTGGGGGGGGTCCCGAAATCTATGGCTACACCTTC

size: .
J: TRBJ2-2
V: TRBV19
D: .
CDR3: CASSIGVDTGELFF
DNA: TGTGCCAGTAGTATAGGCGTTGACACCGGGGAGCTGTTTTTT

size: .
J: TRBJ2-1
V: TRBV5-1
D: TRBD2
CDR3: CASSLAGEGWNEQFF
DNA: TGCGCCAGCAGCTTAGCGGGAGAGGGTTGGAATGAGCAGTTCTTC

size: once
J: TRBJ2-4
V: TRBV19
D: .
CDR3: CASSAARVAKNIQYF
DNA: TGTGCCAGTAGTGCGGCGCGTGTAGCCAAAAACATTCAGTACTTC

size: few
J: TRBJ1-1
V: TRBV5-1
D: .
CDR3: CASSLGGINTEAFF
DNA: TGCGCCAGCAGCTTGGGCGGGATCAACACTGAAGCTTTCTTT

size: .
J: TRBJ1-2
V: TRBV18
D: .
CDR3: CASSPPGRYGYTF
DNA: TGTGCCAGCTCACCACCGGGCCGCTATGGCTACACCTTC

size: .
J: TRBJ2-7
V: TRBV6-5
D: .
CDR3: CASSDRRSYEQYF
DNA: TGTGCCAGCAGCGACAGGAGGTCCTACGAGCAGTACTTC

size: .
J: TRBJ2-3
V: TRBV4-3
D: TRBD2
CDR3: CASSQAHSGGAADTQYF
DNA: TGCGCCAGCAGCCAAGCACATAGCGGGGGGGCTGCAGATACGCAGTATTTT

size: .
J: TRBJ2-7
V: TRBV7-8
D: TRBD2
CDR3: CASSLAHRGEVTRRDYEQYF
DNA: TGTGCCAGCAGCTTAGCGCACCGGGGGGAGGTTACTAGGCGGGACTACGAGCAGTACTTC

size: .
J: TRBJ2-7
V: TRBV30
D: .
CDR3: CAWVRPGIIPTEQYF
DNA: TGTGCCTGGGTACGACCCGGGATAATTCCTACGGAGCAGTACTTC

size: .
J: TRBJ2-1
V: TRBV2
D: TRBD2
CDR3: CASMGTSGSLNEQFF
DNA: TGTGCCAGCATGGGCACTAGCGGGAGCTTGAATGAGCAGTTCTTC

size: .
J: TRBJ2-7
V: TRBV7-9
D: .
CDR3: CASSLATRRDYEQYF
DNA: TGTGCCAGCAGCTTAGCTACCAGGAGGGACTACGAGCAGTACTTC

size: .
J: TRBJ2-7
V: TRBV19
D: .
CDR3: CASSISPARGEQYF
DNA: TGTGCCAGTAGTATTTCACCCGCCCGGGGGGAGCAGTACTTC

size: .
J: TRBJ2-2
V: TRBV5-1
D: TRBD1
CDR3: CASSVRTGGNTGELFF
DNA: TGCGCCAGCAGCGTGCGGACAGGGGGGAACACCGGGGAGCTGTTTTTT

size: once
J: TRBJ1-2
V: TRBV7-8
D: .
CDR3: CASSLEVTGLGGYTF
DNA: TGTGCCAGCAGCTTAGAGGTGACAGGCCTGGGAGGCTACACCTTC

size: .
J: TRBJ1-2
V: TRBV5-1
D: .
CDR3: CASSLGGGYGYTF
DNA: TGCGCCAGCAGCTTGGGGGGCGGCTATGGCTACACCTTC

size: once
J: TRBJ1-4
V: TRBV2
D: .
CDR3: CASKTSIDSPLFF
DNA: TGTGCCAGCAAAACCTCTATCGACAGCCCGCTGTTTTTT

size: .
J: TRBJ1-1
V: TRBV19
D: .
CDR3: CASSIGRIEAFF
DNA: TGTGCCAGTAGTATTGGGAGGATAGAAGCTTTCTTT

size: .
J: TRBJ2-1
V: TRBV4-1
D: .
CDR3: CASSQVGAYNEQFF
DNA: TGCGCCAGCAGCCAAGTCGGGGCCTACAATGAGCAGTTCTTC

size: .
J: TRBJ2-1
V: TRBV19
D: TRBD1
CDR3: CASSRDRETHEQFF
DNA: TGTGCCAGTAGTCGGGACAGGGAAACACATGAGCAGTTCTTC

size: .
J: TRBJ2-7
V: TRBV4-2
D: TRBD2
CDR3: CASSQLPGLAGGSSYEQYF
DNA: TGTGCCAGCAGCCAACTACCGGGACTAGCGGGGGGGAGCTCCTACGAGCAGTACTTC

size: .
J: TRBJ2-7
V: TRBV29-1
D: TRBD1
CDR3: CSVVTGAPYEQYF
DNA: TGCAGCGTGGTGACAGGGGCGCCCTACGAGCAGTACTTC

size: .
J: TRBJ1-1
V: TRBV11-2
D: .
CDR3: CASRVTGGNTEAFF
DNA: TGTGCCAGCAGGGTGACAGGCGGGAACACTGAAGCTTTCTTT

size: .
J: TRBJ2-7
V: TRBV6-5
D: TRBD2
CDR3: CASSYGLEGEQYF
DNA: TGTGCCAGCAGTTACGGACTAGAAGGCGAGCAGTACTTC

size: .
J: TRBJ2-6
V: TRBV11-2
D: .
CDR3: CASSLDRGAPSGANVLTF
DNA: TGTGCCAGCAGCTTAGACAGGGGGGCCCCCTCTGGGGCCAACGTCCTGACTTTC

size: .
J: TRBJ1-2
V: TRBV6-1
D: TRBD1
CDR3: CASSERDRVGYTF
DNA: TGTGCCAGCAGTGAGAGGGACAGGGTTGGCTACACCTTC

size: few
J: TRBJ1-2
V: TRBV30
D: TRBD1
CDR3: CAWRADRVFYGYTF
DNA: TGTGCCTGGAGAGCGGACAGGGTTTTCTATGGCTACACCTTC

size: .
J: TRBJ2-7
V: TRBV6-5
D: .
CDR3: CASSLGLLYEQYF
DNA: TGTGCCAGCAGTTTGGGACTCCTCTACGAGCAGTACTTC

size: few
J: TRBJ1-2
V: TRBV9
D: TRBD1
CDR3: CASSGGGRGFSGYTF
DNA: TGTGCCAGCAGCGGAGGGGGCAGGGGGTTCTCTGGCTACACCTTC

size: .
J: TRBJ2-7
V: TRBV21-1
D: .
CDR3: CASSKVGVTSYEQYF
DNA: TGTGCCAGCAGCAAGGTAGGGGTAACCAGCTACGAGCAGTACTTC

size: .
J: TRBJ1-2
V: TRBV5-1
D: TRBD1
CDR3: CASSSPGTGGLANYGYTF
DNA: TGCGCCAGCAGCTCCCCCGGGACAGGGGGTCTAGCTAACTATGGCTACACCTTC

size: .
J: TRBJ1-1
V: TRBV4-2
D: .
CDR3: CASSREVGARNTEAFF
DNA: TGTGCCAGCAGCCGGGAGGTAGGCGCTCGGAACACTGAAGCTTTCTTT

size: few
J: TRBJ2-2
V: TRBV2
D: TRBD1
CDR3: CASSDRSGTANTGELFF
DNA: TGTGCCAGCAGTGATCGATCAGGGACAGCAAACACCGGGGAGCTGTTTTTT

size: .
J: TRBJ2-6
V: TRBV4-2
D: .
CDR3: CASSPTGSGANGLTF
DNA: TGTGCCAGCAGCCCTACAGGGTCTGGGGCCAACGGCCTGACTTTC

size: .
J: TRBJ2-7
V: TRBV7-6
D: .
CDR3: CASSLDSGVPYEQYF
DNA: TGTGCCAGCAGCTTAGACTCAGGGGTCCCCTACGAGCAGTACTTC

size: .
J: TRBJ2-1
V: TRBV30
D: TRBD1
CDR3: CAWRDRGLRLDEQFF
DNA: TGTGCCTGGAGGGACAGGGGGCTTCGGCTGGATGAGCAGTTCTTC

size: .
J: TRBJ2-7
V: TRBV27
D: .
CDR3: CASSLTYRISYEQYF
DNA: TGTGCCAGCAGTCTCACATACAGGATATCCTACGAGCAGTACTTC

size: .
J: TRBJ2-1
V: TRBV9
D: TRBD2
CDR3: CASSVEGTSAHEQFF
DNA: TGTGCCAGCAGCGTAGAAGGGACTAGCGCCCATGAGCAGTTCTTC

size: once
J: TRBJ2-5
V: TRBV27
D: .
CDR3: CASSLSPWSRAQYF
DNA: TGTGCCAGCAGTTTATCTCCATGGTCCCGGGCCCAGTACTTC

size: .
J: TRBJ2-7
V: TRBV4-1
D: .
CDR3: CASSQDDRESSYEQYF
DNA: TGCGCCAGCAGCCAAGACGATCGGGAAAGCTCCTACGAGCAGTACTTC

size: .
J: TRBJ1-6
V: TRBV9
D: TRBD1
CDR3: CASSGAGTGGSPLHF
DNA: TGTGCCAGCAGCGGCGCCGGGACAGGGGGTTCACCCCTCCACTTT

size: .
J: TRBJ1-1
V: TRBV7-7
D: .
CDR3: CASSLDAGDTEAFF
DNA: TGTGCCAGCAGCTTAGATGCAGGGGACACTGAAGCTTTCTTT

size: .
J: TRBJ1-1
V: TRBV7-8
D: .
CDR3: CASSLAGGNTEAFF
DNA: TGTGCCAGCAGCTTAGCGGGGGGGAACACTGAAGCTTTCTTT

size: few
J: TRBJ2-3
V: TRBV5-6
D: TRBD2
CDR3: CASSRYGLADTDTQYF
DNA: TGTGCCAGCAGCCGATACGGCCTAGCGGACACAGATACGCAGTATTTT

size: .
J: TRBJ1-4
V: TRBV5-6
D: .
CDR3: CASSLDRVRVEKLFF
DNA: TGTGCCAGCAGCCTCGACAGAGTTAGGGTAGAAAAACTGTTTTTT

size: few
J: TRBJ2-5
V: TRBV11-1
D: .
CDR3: CASSLAGSVETQYF
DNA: TGTGCCAGCAGCTTAGCTGGTAGCGTAGAGACCCAGTACTTC

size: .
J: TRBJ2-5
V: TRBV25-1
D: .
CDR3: CASSAYTQGRETQYF
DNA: TGTGCCAGCAGTGCATATACTCAGGGTCGCGAGACCCAGTACTTC